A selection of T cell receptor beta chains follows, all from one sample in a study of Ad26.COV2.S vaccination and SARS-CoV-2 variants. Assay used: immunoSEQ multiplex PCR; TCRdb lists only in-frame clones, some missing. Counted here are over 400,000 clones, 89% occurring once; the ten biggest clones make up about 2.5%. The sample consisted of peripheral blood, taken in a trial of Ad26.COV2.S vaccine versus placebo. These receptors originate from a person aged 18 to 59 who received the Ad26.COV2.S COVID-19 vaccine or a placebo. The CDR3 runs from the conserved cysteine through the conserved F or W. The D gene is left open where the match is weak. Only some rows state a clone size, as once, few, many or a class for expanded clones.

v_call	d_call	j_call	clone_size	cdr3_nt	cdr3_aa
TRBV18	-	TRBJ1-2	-	TGTGCCAGCTCACCGGCTTTGTCCTCCGAGGGGGGCTACACCTTC	CASSPALSSEGGYTF
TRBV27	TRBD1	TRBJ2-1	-	TGTGCCAGCAGTTTACAGGGGCCCAGGGGGGAGCAGTTCTTC	CASSLQGPRGEQFF
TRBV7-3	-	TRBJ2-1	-	TGTGCCAGCAGCTTAAGACTATACAATGAGCAGTTCTTC	CASSLRLYNEQFF
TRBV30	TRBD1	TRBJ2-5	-	TGTGCCTGGAGCGAGACAGGGGTAGGAGGAGAGACCCAGTACTTC	CAWSETGVGGETQYF
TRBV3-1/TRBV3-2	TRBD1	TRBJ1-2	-	TGTGCCAGCAGCCAAGTGGCAGGGGGCGCCGGCGGCTACACCTTC	CASSQVAGGAGGYTF
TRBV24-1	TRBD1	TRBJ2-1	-	TGTGCCACCAGTGCGGCAGGGGGCGAAACTTATCGGGATGAGCAGTTCTTC	CATSAAGGETYRDEQFF
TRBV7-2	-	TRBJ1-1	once	TGTGCCAGCAGCTTAGGCGGGGTCGGCACTGAAGCTTTCTTT	CASSLGGVGTEAFF
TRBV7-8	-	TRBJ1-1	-	TGTGCCAGCAGCACATATCCGGGTGGGGCTTTCTTT	CASSTYPGGAFF
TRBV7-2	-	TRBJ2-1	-	TGTGCCAGCAGCTTCACCCCCTCGGATGAGCAGTTCTTC	CASSFTPSDEQFF
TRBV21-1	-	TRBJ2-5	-	TGTGCCAGCAGCAATCAAAACCGGGACAGGACTTGCAAGGGCCAAGAGACCCAGTACTTC	CASSNQNRDRTCKGQETQYF
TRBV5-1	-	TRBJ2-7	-	TGCGCCAGCAACGAGCCTGGGGGCGAGCAGTACTTC	CASNEPGGEQYF
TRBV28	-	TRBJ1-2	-	TGTGCCAGCAGTAATACTCTCCCCCTCTACACCTTC	CASSNTLPLYTF
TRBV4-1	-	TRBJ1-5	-	TGCGCCAGCAGCCACCTGGGAGGACCCCAGCATTTT	CASSHLGGPQHF
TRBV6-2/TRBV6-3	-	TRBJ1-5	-	TGTGCCAGCAGGTACCTGCTAGAGGGAGATCAGCCCCAGCATTTT	CASRYLLEGDQPQHF
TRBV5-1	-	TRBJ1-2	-	TGCGCCAGCAGCCGGGACGGGAACTATGGCTACACCTTC	CASSRDGNYGYTF
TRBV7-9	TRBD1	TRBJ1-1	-	TGTGCCAGCACCCTAGGGGGCTATGACACTGAAGCTTTCTTT	CASTLGGYDTEAFF
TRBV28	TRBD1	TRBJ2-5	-	TGTGCCAGCCGACAGGGCAGGGAGACCCAGTACTTC	CASRQGRETQYF
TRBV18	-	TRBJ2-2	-	TGTGCCAGCTCACCTGAGCTGGGAGCTTCCACCGGGGAGCTGTTTTTT	CASSPELGASTGELFF
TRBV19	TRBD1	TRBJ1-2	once	TGTGCCAGTACCTACCAGGGGGCCAACTATGGCTACACCTTC	CASTYQGANYGYTF
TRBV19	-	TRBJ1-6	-	TGTGCCAGTAGAGACACTGGACACCACTCCTATAATTCACCCCTCCACTTT	CASRDTGHHSYNSPLHF
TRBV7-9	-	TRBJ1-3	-	TGTGCCAGCAGCGTATACAGGAGTTTCTCTGGAAACACCATATATTTT	CASSVYRSFSGNTIYF
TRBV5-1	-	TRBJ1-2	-	TGCGCCAGCAGCTTACTCTCAGGGAACTATGGCTACACCTTC	CASSLLSGNYGYTF
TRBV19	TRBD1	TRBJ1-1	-	TGTGCCAGTAGCAGGGACAGGAATACTGAAGCTTTCTTT	CASSRDRNTEAFF
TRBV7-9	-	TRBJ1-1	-	TGTGCCAGCAGCCGCGGCGGGGCGGGGGAGACAAGGGCTTTCTTT	CASSRGGAGETRAFF
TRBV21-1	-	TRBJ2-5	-	TGTGCCAGCATGTTTGATCGCCGAAAAGGGACAGGGGAACTCCAAGAGACCCAGTACTTC	CASMFDRRKGTGELQETQYF
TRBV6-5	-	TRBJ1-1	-	TGTGCCAGCGCGTTGGACTACCGGAACACTGAAGCTTTCTTT	CASALDYRNTEAFF
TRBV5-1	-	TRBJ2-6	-	TGCGCCAGCAGCTTGGGACTGGACTCTGGGGCCAACGTCCTGACTTTC	CASSLGLDSGANVLTF
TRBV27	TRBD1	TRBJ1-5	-	TGTGCCAGCAGCCCGGACAGGGGAGTTCGGCAGCCCCAGCATTTT	CASSPDRGVRQPQHF
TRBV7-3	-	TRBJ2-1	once	TGTGCCAGCAGCCGGGACAACAATGAGCAGTTCTTC	CASSRDNNEQFF
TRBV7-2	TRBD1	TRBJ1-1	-	TGTGCCAGCAGCGGACGGACAGGGGACACTGAAGCTTTCTTT	CASSGRTGDTEAFF
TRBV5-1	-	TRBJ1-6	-	TGCGCCAGCAGGGGATCGTTGAATTCACCCCTCCACTTT	CASRGSLNSPLHF
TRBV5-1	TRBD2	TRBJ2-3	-	TGCGCCAGCAGCGGCCCTGGTAGGACTAGCGGAAATACGCAGTATTTT	CASSGPGRTSGNTQYF
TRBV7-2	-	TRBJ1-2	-	TGTGCCAGCAGCCAAAGTGGATATGGCTACACCTTC	CASSQSGYGYTF
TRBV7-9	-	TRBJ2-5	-	TGTGCCAGCAGCCGTTATAGGGGCCAGGAGACCCAGTACTTC	CASSRYRGQETQYF
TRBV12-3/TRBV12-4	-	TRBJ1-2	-	TGTGCCAGCAGTTTAGGGGATGGCTACACCTTC	CASSLGDGYTF
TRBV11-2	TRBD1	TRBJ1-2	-	TGTGCCAGCAGCTTAACAGGGACAGTGGAGGGCTACACCTTC	CASSLTGTVEGYTF
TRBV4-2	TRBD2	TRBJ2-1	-	TGTGCCAGCAGCCAAGGCCCTAGCGGGACCTACAATGAGCAGTTCTTC	CASSQGPSGTYNEQFF
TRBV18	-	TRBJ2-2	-	TGTGCCAGCTCACGGGACACAGAAGGCGGGGAGCTGTTTTTT	CASSRDTEGGELFF
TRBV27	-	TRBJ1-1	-	TGTGCCAGCAGTTTATCGCAGGGTTTAGTGGACACTGAAGCTTTCTTT	CASSLSQGLVDTEAFF
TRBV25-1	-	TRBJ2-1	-	TGTGCCAGCAGTGAATCGAGGGAATTGCGGTACAATGAGCAGTTCTTC	CASSESRELRYNEQFF
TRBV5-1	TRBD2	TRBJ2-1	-	TGCGCCAGCAGCTTGACTAGCGGGAGATGGGATGAGCAGTTCTTC	CASSLTSGRWDEQFF
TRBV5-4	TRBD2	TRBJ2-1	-	TGTGCCAGCAGGACTAGCGGGGGACCCCTCTACAATGAGCAGTTCTTC	CASRTSGGPLYNEQFF
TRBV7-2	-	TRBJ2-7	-	TGTGCCAGCAGCCGCCGGGACGGAGGATCCTACGAGCAGTACTTC	CASSRRDGGSYEQYF
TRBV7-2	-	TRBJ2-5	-	TGTGCCAGCAGCTTATACCCCGGGCGCGAGGAGACCCAGTACTTC	CASSLYPGREETQYF
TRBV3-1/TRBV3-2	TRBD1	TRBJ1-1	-	TGTGCCAGCAGCCAAGAGGGACAGTATGAAGCTTTCTTT	CASSQEGQYEAFF
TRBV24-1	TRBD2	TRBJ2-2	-	TGTGCCACCAGTGATTTGGCTAGCGGGAATCTGAACACCGGGGAGCTGTTTTTT	CATSDLASGNLNTGELFF
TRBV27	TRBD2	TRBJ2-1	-	TGTGCCAGCAGTTTCCGCGCTGGGACTAGCCCCTACAATGAGCAGTTCTTC	CASSFRAGTSPYNEQFF
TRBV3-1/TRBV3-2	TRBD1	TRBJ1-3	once	TGTGCCAGCAGCCGACAGGGAGAGGGTGGAAACACCATATATTTT	CASSRQGEGGNTIYF
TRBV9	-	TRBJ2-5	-	TGTGCCAGCAGCGTAGGACCGCTTCAAGAGACCCAGTACTTC	CASSVGPLQETQYF
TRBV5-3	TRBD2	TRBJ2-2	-	TGTGCCAGAAGCTTGGGGAGGACTAGCGGGCTCCGCTCGAACACCGGGGAGCTGTTTTTT	CARSLGRTSGLRSNTGELFF
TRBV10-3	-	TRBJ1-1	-	TGTGCCATCAGTGCCTTTGGGCCAGGCGGGTCTTGGAACACTGAAGCTTTCTTT	CAISAFGPGGSWNTEAFF
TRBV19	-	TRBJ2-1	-	TGTGCCAGTAGTATAGGTTCGGGAGATGAGCAGTTCTTC	CASSIGSGDEQFF
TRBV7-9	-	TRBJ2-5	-	TGTGCCAGCAGCTCCAGTGTTTGGGCCCAGACCCAGTACTTC	CASSSSVWAQTQYF
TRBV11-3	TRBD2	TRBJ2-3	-	TGTGCCAGCAGCTCTAGCGGACCCACAGATACGCAGTATTTT	CASSSSGPTDTQYF
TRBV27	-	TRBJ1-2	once	TGTGCCAGCCGAAAAGCAATACAGGGCTATGGCTACACCTTC	CASRKAIQGYGYTF
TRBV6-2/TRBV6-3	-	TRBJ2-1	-	TGTGCCAGCAGTAGACATTTATACAATGAGCAGTTCTTC	CASSRHLYNEQFF
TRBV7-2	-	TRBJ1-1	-	TGTGCCAGCAGCTACGGGGGTGGGGCCACTGAAGCTTTCTTT	CASSYGGGATEAFF
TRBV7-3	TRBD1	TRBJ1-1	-	TGTGCCACCTCGGGACAGCCGAACACTGAAGCTTTCTTT	CATSGQPNTEAFF
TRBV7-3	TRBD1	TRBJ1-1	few	TGTGCCAGCAGCCCAGGGGGGGCGGAAGCTTTCTTT	CASSPGGAEAFF